This entry lists 15 T cell receptor beta chains sequenced from one sample in a study of T cell clonality in common variable immunodeficiency. Method: immunoSEQ multiplex PCR; TCRdb's copy keeps in-frame clones and lacks some. The sample yields 25,000 to 35,000 clones, without any singletons. These receptors' targets are unknown. Study-wide results and caveats: Fewer deletions and N-nucleotide insertions were reportedly seen in common variable immunodeficiency TCR beta sequences.

Sample: peripheral blood mononuclear cells. These receptors all come from a human donor with common variable immunodeficiency.

This clone was seen only a few times. The read stops 3 residues short of the end of the CDR3; the missing end is completed from the germline J gene. The chain links TRBV19 to TRBJ2-5; TRBD2 aligns across 9 bases. With 4 bases clipped from V and 2 bases from J, the junction kept 2 bases outside the gene matches. Germline V lookup: CDR1 LNHDA, CDR2 SQIVND (reference sequence). This CDR3 is built from 14 residues. The CDR3 spells CASSKRGAQETQYF. The CDR3 DNA, read in part, is TGTGCCAGTAGTAAGCGGGGGGCACAAGAGACC. Using reference TRBV19 and TRBJ2-5 for the parts outside the CDR3, the full variable domain is DGGITQSPKYLFRKEGQNVTLSCEQNLNHDAMYWYRQDPGQGLRLIYYSQIVNDFQKGDIAEGYSVSREKKESFPLTVTSAQKNPTAFYLCASSKRGAQETQYFGPGTRLLVL.

This clone turned up a few times. At one end the junction does not follow the germline gene, possibly because of a read error. The sequence runs out 3 residues before the end of the CDR3; the remainder is reconstructed from the germline J gene. The genes are TRBV2 and TRBJ2-2; 10 bases are a match to TRBD2. Germline V gene lookup returns CDR1 SNHLY and CDR2 FYNNEI. The CDR3 loop spans 16 amino acids. The CDR3 sequence is CASREGLAVGTGELFF. The sequenced CDR3 bases are TGTGCCAGCAGGGAAGGACTAGCGGTGGGGACCGGGGAG.

This CDR3 reads CASRPGTAGGVHYGYTF. Incomplete CDR3 DNA: TGTGCCAGCAGACCCGGGACCGCGGGGGGAGTCCACTATGGC. The chain is built from TRBV6-2 or TRBV6-3 and TRBJ1-2, with D tentatively TRBD1 (5 bases). Sequencing ends 3 residues short of the CDR3 end; the germline J gene provides the rest. CDR3 length: 17 residues. Germline CDR1 is MNHEY and CDR2 is SVGEGT. V lost 6 bases and J 3 bases, leaving 23 bases between the germline ends.

This clone was counted at least ten times. The read comes to an end 3 residues before the CDR3 does, leaving the germline J gene to fill in the end. The J gene is TRBJ1-5, the V gene TRBV19, with 7 bases matching TRBD1. J was trimmed by 0 bases and V by 2 bases; bases with no gene match: 10. From germline, CDR1 is LNHDA and CDR2 SQIVND (reference sequence). The CDR3 is 18 residues long. Incomplete CDR3 DNA: TGTGCCAGTAGTATAATGGGGACAGTCCCATATAGCAATCAGCCC. This gives the protein CASSIMGTVPYSNQP. The whole CDR3 sequence is CASSIMGTVPYSNQPQHF.

As concerns this clone: The CDR3 goes on 3 residues after the read ends, and that part is filled in from the germline J gene. The genes are TRBV7-2 and TRBJ1-2; 9 nucleotides align to TRBD1. J lost 5 bases, V lost 10 bases, and 11 bases had no gene match. Germline V CDR1 and CDR2: SGHTA, FQGNSA. This CDR3 is built from 14 residues. CDR3 bases read: TGTGCCACCAGTGAGGACAGGGGACCTTATGGC. This gives the protein CATSEDRGPYG. The entire CDR3 is CATSEDRGPYGYTF. Full variable domain (missing parts from reference TRBV7-2 and TRBJ1-2): GAGVSQSPSNKVTEKGKDVELRCDPISGHTALYWYRQSLGQGLEFLIYFQGNSAPDKSGLPSDRFSAERTGGSVSTLTIQRTQQEDSAVYLCATSEDRGPYGYTFGSGTRLTVV.

For this clone: The read finishes 3 residues shy of the CDR3 end, and the germline J gene is used to complete it. The chain employs TRBV18 and TRBJ1-3; D unresolved. V lost 0 bases to trimming and J lost 0 bases, with 15 bases between them. Germline values: CDR1 KGHSH, CDR2 LQKENI. The CDR3 loop spans 18 amino acids. Incomplete CDR3 DNA: TGTGCCAGCTCACCACCGATGGTGGCCAGAATCTCTGGAAACACC. Amino acids: CASSPPMVARISGNT. The entire CDR3 sequence reads CASSPPMVARISGNTIYF.

This clone came up a few times. The CDR3 sequence is CASSNRTSGVSYEQYF. The sequenced part of the CDR3 DNA is TGTGCCAGCAGTAACCGGACTAGCGGGGTCTCCTACGAG. The chain is built from TRBV6-2 or TRBV6-3 and TRBJ2-7; 12 nucleotides line up with TRBD2. The read stops 3 residues short of the end of the CDR3; the missing end is completed from the germline J gene. The CDR3 length is 16 residues. Germline assignment: CDR1 MNHEY and CDR2 SVGEGT. Germline trimming cut 5 bases from V and 0 bases from J; bases unmatched to any gene: 5.

Notes on this clone: The read terminates 3 residues ahead of where the CDR3 ends, so the germline J gene completes it. The chain couples TRBV30 to TRBJ1-2; D is possibly TRBD1 (5 bases). Germline values: CDR1 GTSNPN, CDR2 SVGIG (reference sequence). There are 13 residues in the CDR3. With 4 bases removed from V and 6 bases from J, the gap between germline ends came to 15 bases. The CDR3 spells CAWIKGISDGYTF. The sequenced part of the CDR3 DNA is TGTGCCTGGATCAAGGGGATTAGTGATGGC. Full variable domain (outside the CDR3, taken from reference TRBV30 and TRBJ1-2): SQTIHQWPATLVQPVGSPLSLECTVEGTSNPNLYWYRQAAGRGLQLLFYSVGIGQISSEVPQNLSASRPQDRQFILSSKKLLLSDSGFYLCAWIKGISDGYTFGSGTRLTVV.

This clone turned up a few times. The read ends 3 residues shy of where the CDR3 ends; the end is completed using the germline J gene. The rearrangement uses TRBV7-4 and TRBJ1-6, with 11 positions matching TRBD1. Germline CDR1 is SGHVT and CDR2 is SQSDAQ. After removal of 5 bases from V and 8 bases from J, the junction contained 11 bases not matched to a gene. This CDR3 has 17 residues. The sequenced CDR3 bases are TGTGCCAGCAGCCCTCACCCCCGGGACAGGGGGGATTCACCC. As protein: CASSPHPRDRGDSP. The complete CDR3 sequence is CASSPHPRDRGDSPLHF. The variable domain in full, completed from reference TRBV7-4 and TRBJ1-6, reads GAGVSQSPRYKVAKRGRDVALRCDSISGHVTLYWYRQTLGQGSEVLTYSQSDAQRDKSGRPSGRFSAERPERSVSTLKIQRTEQGDSAVYLCASSPHPRDRGDSPLHFGNGTRLTVT.

This clone was detected only a few times. The CDR3 end lies 3 residues beyond the end of the read and is filled in from the germline J gene. The chain couples TRBV18 to TRBJ2-2; D gene uncertain. V dropped 1 base and J dropped 6 bases, with 15 bases sitting between them. The CDR3 runs to 16 residues. CDR1 is KGHSH and CDR2 is LQKENI in the germline V gene. The CDR3 DNA, read in part, is TGTGCCAGCTCACCACTCCAAGTGTCGGGTTCCGGGGAG. Translation gives CASSPLQVSGSGE. The full CDR3 protein is CASSPLQVSGSGELFF.

This clone was observed a few times. Read sequence stops 3 residues before the CDR3 end, and the germline J gene provides the missing end. This rearrangement joins TRBV5-6 to TRBJ1-2; D remains unclear. Trimming took 1 base from V and 1 from J, leaving 8 bases between them. This CDR3 has 14 amino acids. Germline V lookup: CDR1 SGHDT, CDR2 YYEEEE. This CDR3 is CASSLLADNYGYTF. CDR3 bases read: TGTGCCAGCAGCTTGTTGGCAGATAACTATGGC.

Many counts were recorded for this clone. The sequenced fragment ends 3 residues before the CDR3 boundary, so the rest is inferred from the germline J gene. The J gene is TRBJ2-3, the V gene TRBV18; 8 bases map to TRBD2. CDR1 is KGHSH and CDR2 is LQKENI in the germline V gene. The CDR3 runs to 16 residues. J gave up 0 bases and V 3 bases, and 5 bases lay outside the gene matches. The CDR3: CASSPQAGVSTDTQYF. The part of the CDR3 DNA that was read is TGTGCCAGCTCACCTCAAGCGGGAGTTAGCACAGATACG.

This clone occurred many times. The read stops 3 residues short of the end of the CDR3; the missing end is completed from the germline J gene. This sequence joins TRBV10-3 and TRBJ2-3, with 10 positions matching TRBD2. The CDR3 covers 16 residues. CDR1 and CDR2 from the germline V gene are ENHRY and SYGVKD. V was pared by 3 bases and J by 5 bases, with 8 bases of the junction left unmatched. Here the CDR3 reads CAISEYTSGVGDTQYF. The CDR3 DNA, read in part, is TGTGCCATCAGTGAATACACTAGCGGGGTCGGAGATACG.

Concerning this clone: The read ends 3 residues before the CDR3 terminus; that terminus is restored from the germline J gene. The chain links TRBV5-1 to TRBJ2-5; TRBD2 matches 12 bases. Per germline, CDR1 SGHRS and CDR2 YFSETQ. The CDR3 totals 17 residues. V was clipped by 3 bases and J by 1 base; unmatched bases: 7. The CDR3: CASSSLTSGGPQETQYF. The sequenced CDR3 bases are TGCGCCAGCAGCTCTTTAACTAGCGGGGGGCCCCAAGAGACC.

This clone was found many times. The read ends 3 residues shy of where the CDR3 ends; the end is completed using the germline J gene. The rearrangement uses TRBV5-6 and TRBJ1-1, with D tentatively TRBD1 (6 bases). This CDR3 has 13 amino acids. Trimming shortened V by 0 bases and J by 5 bases, and 8 bases separated the two germline ends. Per the germline V gene, CDR1 is SGHDT and CDR2 is YYEEEE. The sequenced CDR3 bases are TGTGCCAGCAGCTTGGTCAGGGGTACTGAA. Protein: CASSLVRGTE. The entire CDR3 reads CASSLVRGTEAFF.